This passage covers 8 T cell receptor beta chains from one sample sequenced in a study of type 1 regulatory T cells. What these receptors recognize is not known. TCRdb recomputed calls from the reads with MiXCR, one row per CDR3 protein. Of 60,000 to 70,000 distinct CDR3 sequences listed, almost 50% were seen once; the top ten hold about 2%. Sequencing used cultured non-Tr1 T cells, either the whole culture or a sorted T cell fraction (not recorded which). The receptors were gathered from a human donor in good health.

This clonotype was counted a few times. V gene TRBV28 combines with J gene TRBJ1-2; 9 positions match TRBD1. Unmatched junction bases numbered 17, after V lost 6 bases and J lost 6 bases. CDR1 MDHEN and CDR2 SYDVKM come from the germline V gene. CDR3 length: 17 residues. The DNA of the CDR3 is TGTGCCAGCAGCCCTACCCCGGGACAGGGATCTGACAATGGCTACACCTTC. It is translated as CASSPTPGQGSDNGYTF.

This clonotype was found a few times. This chain uses TRBV5-1 with TRBJ1-6; 9 nucleotides align to TRBD1. With V trimmed by 0 bases and J by 9 bases, 4 bases remained unmatched. The CDR3 has 15 amino acids. Germline V gene lookup returns CDR1 SGHRS and CDR2 YFSETQ. CDR3 in DNA: TGCGCCAGCAGCTTGGGGGACAGGGTCAGTTCACCCCTCCACTTT. Its protein product is CASSLGDRVSSPLHF.

V is TRBV7-2 and J is TRBJ1-5, with D unclear. The CDR3 consists of 15 residues. V lost 5 bases, J lost 0 bases, and 11 bases lay in between. Germline CDR1 and CDR2: SGHTA and FQGNSA. This chain's CDR3 is CASSLAATSNQPQHF. In DNA form, the CDR3 reads TGTGCCAGCAGCCTGGCAGCAACTAGCAATCAGCCCCAGCATTTT.

This clonotype was seen only once. The chain uses TRBV3-1 and TRBJ2-4; 7 nucleotides match TRBD2. V trimming: 1 base; J trimming: 9 bases; junction bases outside the gene matches: 6. The CDR3 has 14 residues. Germline V gene data show CDR1 as LGHDT and CDR2 as YNNKEL (reference sequence). The DNA for the CDR3 is TGTGCCAGCAGCCAAGTGTCATCTAGCGGCATTCAGTACTTC. It is translated as CASSQVSSSGIQYF.

V gene TRBV7-9 combines with J gene TRBJ2-7, with D unclear. There are 14 residues in the CDR3. Germline assignment: CDR1 SEHNR and CDR2 FQNEAQ (reference sequence). Trimming removed 1 base at V and 8 bases at J, with 15 bases between. The CDR3 region has the DNA TGTGCCAGCAGCTTAGGTCTCACTCCAGGACAGCAGTACTTC. This codes for CASSLGLTPGQQYF.

This clonotype occurred a few times. J is TRBJ2-5 and V is TRBV20-1; 7 positions agree with TRBD2. The germline V gene encodes CDR1 DFQATT and CDR2 SNEGSKA (reference sequence). The V gene end was trimmed by 0 bases and the J gene end by 4 bases; junction bases not matched to a gene: 8. The CDR3 totals 15 residues. For the CDR3, the DNA is TGCAGTGCTAGAGACCCGGAGGGCGGGGGAGAGACCCAGTACTTC. Translated: CSARDPEGGGETQYF.

This clonotype has only a few counts. The rearrangement uses TRBV5-1 and TRBJ1-1, with D unclear. CDR3 length: 14 residues. Germline values: CDR1 SGHRS, CDR2 YFSETQ. The ends were cut back, 4 bases at V and 2 bases at J, with 12 bases in the middle. CDR3 sequence (DNA): TGCGCCAGCAGCCTAACGACAATCAACACTGAAGCTTTCTTT. It codes for CASSLTTINTEAFF. The full variable domain, rest sourced from reference TRBV5-1 and TRBJ1-1, is KAGVTQTPRYLIKTRGQQVTLSCSPISGHRSVSWYQQTPGQGLQFLFEYFSETQRNKGNFPGRFSGRQFSNSRSEMNVSTLELGDSALYLCASSLTTINTEAFFGQGTRLTVV.

This clonotype came up once. Compared with germline, one end of the junction differs, possibly owing to a read error. This rearrangement joins TRBV3-1 to TRBJ2-7; tentatively, D is TRBD1 (8 bases). Germline loops: CDR1 LGHDT, CDR2 YNNKEL (reference sequence). CDR3 length equals 15 residues. CDR3 sequence (DNA): TGTGCCAGCAGCCTGAACAGGGGGGGCGCCTACGGGCAGTACTTC. It codes for CASSLNRGGAYGQYF.